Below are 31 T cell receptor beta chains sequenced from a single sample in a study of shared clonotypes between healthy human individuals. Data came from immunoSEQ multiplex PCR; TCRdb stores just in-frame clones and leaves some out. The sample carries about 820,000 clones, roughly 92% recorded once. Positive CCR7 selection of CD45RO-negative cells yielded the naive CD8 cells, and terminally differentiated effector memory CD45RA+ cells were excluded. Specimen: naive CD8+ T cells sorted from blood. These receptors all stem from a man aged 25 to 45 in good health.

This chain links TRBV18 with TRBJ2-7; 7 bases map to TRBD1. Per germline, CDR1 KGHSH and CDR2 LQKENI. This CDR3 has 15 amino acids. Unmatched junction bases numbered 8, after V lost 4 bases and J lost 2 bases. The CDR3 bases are TGTGCCAGCTCACACGAGACAGGGCTTCCCTACGAGCAGTACTTC. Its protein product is CASSHETGLPYEQYF.

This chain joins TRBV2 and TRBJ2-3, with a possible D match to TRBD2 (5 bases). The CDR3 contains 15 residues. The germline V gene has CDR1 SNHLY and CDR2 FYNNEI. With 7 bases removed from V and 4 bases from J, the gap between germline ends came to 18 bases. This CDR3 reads CASISVEGRADTQYF. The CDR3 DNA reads TGTGCCAGCATCTCGGTAGAGGGAAGGGCAGATACGCAGTATTTT.

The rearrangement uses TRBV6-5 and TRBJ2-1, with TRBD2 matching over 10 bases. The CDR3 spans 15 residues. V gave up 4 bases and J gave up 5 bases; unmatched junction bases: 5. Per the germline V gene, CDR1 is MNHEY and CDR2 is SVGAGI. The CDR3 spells CASSLATSGDNEQFF. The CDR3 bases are TGTGCCAGCAGTTTAGCAACTAGCGGGGACAATGAGCAGTTCTTC.

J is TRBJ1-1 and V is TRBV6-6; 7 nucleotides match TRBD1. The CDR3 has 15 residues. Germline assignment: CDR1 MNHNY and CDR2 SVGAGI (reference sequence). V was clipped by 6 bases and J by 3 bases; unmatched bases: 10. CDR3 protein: CASSGDRGLDTEAFF. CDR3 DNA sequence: TGTGCCAGCAGCGGGGACAGAGGTTTGGACACTGAAGCTTTCTTT.

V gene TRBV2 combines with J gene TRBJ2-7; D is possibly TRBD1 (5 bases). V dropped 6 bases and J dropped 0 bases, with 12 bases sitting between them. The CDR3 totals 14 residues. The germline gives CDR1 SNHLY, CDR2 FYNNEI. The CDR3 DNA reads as TGTGCCAGCAGGGATCTGACAGACTCCTACGAGCAGTACTTC. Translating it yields CASRDLTDSYEQYF.

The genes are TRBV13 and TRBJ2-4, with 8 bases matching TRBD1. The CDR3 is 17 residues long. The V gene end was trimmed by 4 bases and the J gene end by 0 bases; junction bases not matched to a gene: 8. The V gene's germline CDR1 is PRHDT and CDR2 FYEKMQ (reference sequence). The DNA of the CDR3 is TGTGCCAGCAGCTCCTCCGGGACAGGAGAAGCCAAAAACATTCAGTACTTC. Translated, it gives CASSSSGTGEAKNIQYF.

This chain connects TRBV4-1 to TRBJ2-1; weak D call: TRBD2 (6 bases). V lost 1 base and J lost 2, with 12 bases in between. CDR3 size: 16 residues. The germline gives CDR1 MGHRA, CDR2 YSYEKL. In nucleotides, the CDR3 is TGCGCCAGCAGCCAAGGTGCGGGACTCCCCTACAATGAGCAGTTCTTC. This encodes CASSQGAGLPYNEQFF.

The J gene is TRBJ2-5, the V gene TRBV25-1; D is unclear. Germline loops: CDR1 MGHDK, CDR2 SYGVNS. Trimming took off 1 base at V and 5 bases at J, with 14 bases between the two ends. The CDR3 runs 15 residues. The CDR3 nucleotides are TGTGCCAGCAGTGAATTAGGTTCTTCGGGTGAGACCCAGTACTTC. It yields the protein CASSELGSSGETQYF.

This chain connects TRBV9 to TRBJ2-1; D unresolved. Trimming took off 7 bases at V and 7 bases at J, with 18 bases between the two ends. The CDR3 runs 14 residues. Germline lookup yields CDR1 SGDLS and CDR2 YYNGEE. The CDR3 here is CASGSEAIMNEQFF. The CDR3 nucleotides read TGTGCCAGCGGTTCAGAGGCTATTATGAATGAGCAGTTCTTC.

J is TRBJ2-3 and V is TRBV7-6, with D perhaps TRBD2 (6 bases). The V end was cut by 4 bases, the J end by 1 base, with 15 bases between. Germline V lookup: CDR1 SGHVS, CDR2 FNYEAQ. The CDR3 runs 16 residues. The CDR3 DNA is TGTGCCAGCAGCTCGAACAAGCTAGCGCGCACAGATACGCAGTATTTT. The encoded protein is CASSSNKLARTDTQYF.

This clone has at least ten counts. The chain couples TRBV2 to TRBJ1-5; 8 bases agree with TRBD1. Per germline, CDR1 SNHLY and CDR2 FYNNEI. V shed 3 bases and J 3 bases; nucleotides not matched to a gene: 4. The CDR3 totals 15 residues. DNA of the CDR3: TGTGCCAGCAGTGACGGACAGGGCACCAATCAGCCCCAGCATTTT. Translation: CASSDGQGTNQPQHF.

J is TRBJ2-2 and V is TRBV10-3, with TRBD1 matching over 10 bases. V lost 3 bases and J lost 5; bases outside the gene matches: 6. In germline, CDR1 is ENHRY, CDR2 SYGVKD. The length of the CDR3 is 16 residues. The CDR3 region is CAISDPGQGYTGELFF. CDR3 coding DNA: TGTGCCATCAGTGATCCGGGACAGGGGTATACCGGGGAGCTGTTTTTT.

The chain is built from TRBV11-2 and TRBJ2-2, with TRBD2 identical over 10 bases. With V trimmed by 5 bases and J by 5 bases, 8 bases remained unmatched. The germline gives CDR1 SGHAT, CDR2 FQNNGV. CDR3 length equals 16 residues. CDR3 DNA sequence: TGTGCCAGCAGCCTACTAGCGGGATTAAGGACCGGGGAGCTGTTTTTT. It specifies CASSLLAGLRTGELFF.

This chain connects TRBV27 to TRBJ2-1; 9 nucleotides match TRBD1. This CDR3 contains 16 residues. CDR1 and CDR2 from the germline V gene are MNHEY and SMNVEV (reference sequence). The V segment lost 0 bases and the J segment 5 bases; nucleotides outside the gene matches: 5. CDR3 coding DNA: TGTGCCAGCAGTTTATCGAGGGGACAGGGCCACAATGAGCAGTTCTTC. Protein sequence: CASSLSRGQGHNEQFF.

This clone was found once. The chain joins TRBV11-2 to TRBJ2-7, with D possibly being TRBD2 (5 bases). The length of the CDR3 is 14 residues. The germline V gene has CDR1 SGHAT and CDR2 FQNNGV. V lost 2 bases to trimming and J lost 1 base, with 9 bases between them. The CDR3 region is CASSLMAGSYEQYF. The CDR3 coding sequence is TGTGCCAGCAGCTTAATGGCGGGTTCCTACGAGCAGTACTTC.

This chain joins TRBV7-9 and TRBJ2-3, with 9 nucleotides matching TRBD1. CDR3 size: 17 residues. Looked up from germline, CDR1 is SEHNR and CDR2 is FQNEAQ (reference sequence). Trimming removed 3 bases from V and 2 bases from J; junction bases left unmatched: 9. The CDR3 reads CASSFSPGQGTTDTQYF. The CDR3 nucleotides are TGTGCCAGCAGCTTTTCCCCCGGACAGGGGACCACAGATACGCAGTATTTT. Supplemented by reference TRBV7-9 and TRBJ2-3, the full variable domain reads DTGVSQNPRHKITKRGQNVTFRCDPISEHNRLYWYRQTLGQGPEFLTYFQNEAQLEKSRLLSDRFSAERPKGSFSTLEIQRTEQGDSAMYLCASSFSPGQGTTDTQYFGPGTRLTVL.

CDR3 sequence: CASSLYSSGSVEQYF. In nucleotides, the CDR3 is TGTGCCAGCAGCTTATATTCCAGCGGGAGTGTCGAGCAGTACTTC. This chain connects TRBV13 to TRBJ2-7; 8 nucleotides line up with TRBD2. Germline V gene lookup returns CDR1 PRHDT and CDR2 FYEKMQ (reference sequence). The CDR3 totals 15 residues. Trimming at V came to 2 bases and at J to 6 bases, leaving 9 bases not matched to a gene.

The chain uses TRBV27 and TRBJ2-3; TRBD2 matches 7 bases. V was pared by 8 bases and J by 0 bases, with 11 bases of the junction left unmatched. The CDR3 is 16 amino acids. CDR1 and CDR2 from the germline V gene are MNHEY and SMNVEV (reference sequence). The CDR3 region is CASSWGGFSSTDTQYF. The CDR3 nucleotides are TGTGCCAGCTCGTGGGGGGGATTCAGTAGCACAGATACGCAGTATTTT.

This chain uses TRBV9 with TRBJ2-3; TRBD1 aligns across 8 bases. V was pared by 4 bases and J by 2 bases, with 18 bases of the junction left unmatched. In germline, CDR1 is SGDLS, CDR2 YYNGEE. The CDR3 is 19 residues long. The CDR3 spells CASSTPSGTGKDYTDTQYF. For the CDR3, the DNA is TGTGCCAGCAGCACCCCCTCCGGGACAGGAAAGGATTACACAGATACGCAGTATTTT.

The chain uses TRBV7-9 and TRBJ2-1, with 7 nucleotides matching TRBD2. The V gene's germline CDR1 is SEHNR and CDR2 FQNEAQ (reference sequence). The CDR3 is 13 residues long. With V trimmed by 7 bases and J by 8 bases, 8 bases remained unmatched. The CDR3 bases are TGTGCCAGCACCATTCTAGCGGAGGATGAGCAGTTCTTC. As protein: CASTILAEDEQFF.

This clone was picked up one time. The CDR3 reads CASSLGGVNQPQHF. Written as DNA, the CDR3 is TGTGCCAGCAGCTTAGGGGGGGTCAATCAGCCCCAGCATTTT. The chain links TRBV7-8 to TRBJ1-5, with D perhaps TRBD1 (5 bases). Trimming cost V 1 base and J 3 bases, with 7 bases left between them. The CDR3 totals 14 residues. Germline CDR1 SGHVS, CDR2 FQNEAQ. Full variable domain (outside the CDR3, taken from reference TRBV7-8 and TRBJ1-5): GAGVSQSPRYKVAKRGQDVALRCDPISGHVSLFWYQQALGQGPEFLTYFQNEAQLDKSGLPSDRFFAERPEGSVSTLKIQRTQQEDSAVYLCASSLGGVNQPQHFGDGTRLSIL.

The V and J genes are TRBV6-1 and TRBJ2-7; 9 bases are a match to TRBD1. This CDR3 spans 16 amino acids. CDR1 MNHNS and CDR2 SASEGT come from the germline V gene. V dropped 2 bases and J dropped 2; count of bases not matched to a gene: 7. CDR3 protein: CASSELGQGLAYEQYF. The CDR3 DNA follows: TGTGCCAGCAGTGAACTGGGACAGGGACTTGCCTACGAGCAGTACTTC.

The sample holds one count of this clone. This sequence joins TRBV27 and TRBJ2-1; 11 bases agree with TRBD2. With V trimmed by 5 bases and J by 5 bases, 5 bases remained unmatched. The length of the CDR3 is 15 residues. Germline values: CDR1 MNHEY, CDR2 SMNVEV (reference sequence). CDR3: CASSTSSGRNNEQFF. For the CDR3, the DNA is TGTGCCAGCAGTACTTCTAGCGGGAGGAACAATGAGCAGTTCTTC.

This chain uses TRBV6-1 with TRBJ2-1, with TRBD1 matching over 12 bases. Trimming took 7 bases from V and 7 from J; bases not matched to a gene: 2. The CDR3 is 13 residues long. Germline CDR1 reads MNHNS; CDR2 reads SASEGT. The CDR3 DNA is TGTGCCAGCATGGGACAGGGGGCGAATGAGCAGTTCTTC. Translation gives CASMGQGANEQFF.

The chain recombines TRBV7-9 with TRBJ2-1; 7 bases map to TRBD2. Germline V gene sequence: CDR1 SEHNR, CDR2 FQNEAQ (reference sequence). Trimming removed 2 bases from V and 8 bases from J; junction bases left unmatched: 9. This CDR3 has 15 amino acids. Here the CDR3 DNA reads TGTGCCAGCAGCTTATGGGCGGGAGAAAGTGATGAGCAGTTCTTC. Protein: CASSLWAGESDEQFF.

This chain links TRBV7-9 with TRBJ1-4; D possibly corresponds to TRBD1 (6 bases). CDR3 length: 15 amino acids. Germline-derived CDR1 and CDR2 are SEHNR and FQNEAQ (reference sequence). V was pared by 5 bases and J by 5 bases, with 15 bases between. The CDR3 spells CASSGPGQGNEKLFF. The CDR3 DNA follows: TGTGCCAGCAGCGGTCCGGGGCAGGGGAATGAAAAACTGTTTTTT.

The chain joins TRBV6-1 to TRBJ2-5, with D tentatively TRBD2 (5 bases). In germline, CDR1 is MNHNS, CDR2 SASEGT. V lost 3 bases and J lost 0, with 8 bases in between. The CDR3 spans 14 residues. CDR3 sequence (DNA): TGTGCCAGCAGTGACGCCGGGGACCAAGAGACCCAGTACTTC. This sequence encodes CASSDAGDQETQYF.

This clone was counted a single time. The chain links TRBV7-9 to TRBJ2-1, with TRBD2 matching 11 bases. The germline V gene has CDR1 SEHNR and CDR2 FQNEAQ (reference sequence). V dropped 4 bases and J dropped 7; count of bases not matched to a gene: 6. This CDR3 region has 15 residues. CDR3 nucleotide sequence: TGTGCCAGCAGCTCCAATAGCGGGAGGGGGAATGAGCAGTTCTTC. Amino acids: CASSSNSGRGNEQFF.

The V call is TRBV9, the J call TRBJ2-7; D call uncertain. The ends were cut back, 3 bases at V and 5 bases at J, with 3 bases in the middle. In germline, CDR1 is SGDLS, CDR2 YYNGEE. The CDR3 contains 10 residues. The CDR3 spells CASSANEQYF. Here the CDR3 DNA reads TGTGCCAGCAGCGCAAACGAGCAGTACTTC.

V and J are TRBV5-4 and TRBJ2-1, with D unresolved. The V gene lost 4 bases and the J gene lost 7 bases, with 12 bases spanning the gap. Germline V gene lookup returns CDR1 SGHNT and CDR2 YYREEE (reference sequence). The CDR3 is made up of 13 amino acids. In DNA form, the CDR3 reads TGTGCCAGCAGCCCCCCTCTGGCGAATGAGCAGTTCTTC. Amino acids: CASSPPLANEQFF.

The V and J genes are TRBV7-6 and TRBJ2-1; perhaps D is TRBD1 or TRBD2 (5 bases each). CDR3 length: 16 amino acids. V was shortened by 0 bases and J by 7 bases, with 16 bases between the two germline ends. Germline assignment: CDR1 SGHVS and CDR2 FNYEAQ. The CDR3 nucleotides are TGTGCCAGCAGCTTAGCCGGGGCAAATTATGGGAATGAGCAGTTCTTC. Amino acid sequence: CASSLAGANYGNEQFF.